The 18 T cell receptor beta chains in this list originate from one sample, sequenced in a study of CD8 T cells in Susac syndrome. RNA was extracted with the RNeasy kit, and a quantity of about 0.45 to 1 ug was reverse transcribed using random hexamers. TCRdb reprocessed the immunoSEQ multiplex PCR reads with MiXCR, giving one entry per CDR3 protein. The table records around 71,000 distinct CDR3 sequences, 90% to 95% of them present only once. Sequenced sample: CD4+ T cells from PBMCs. The origin of the receptors is a human donor with Susac syndrome.

The chain employs TRBV12-3 or TRBV12-4 and TRBJ1-1; possibly TRBD1 for D (6 bases). With 0 bases removed from V and 11 bases from J, the gap between germline ends came to 19 bases. The CDR3 is 15 residues long. Here the CDR3 reads CASSLAFRRGMAAFF. Written as DNA, the CDR3 is TGTGCCAGCAGTTTAGCGTTCCGCAGGGGCATGGCGGCTTTCTTT.

The table lists this clonotype with a count of one. This chain connects TRBV20-1 to TRBJ1-4; a weak D match, TRBD1 (6 bases). The ends were cut back, 6 bases at V and 0 bases at J, with 11 bases in the middle. Per the germline V gene, CDR1 is DFQATT and CDR2 is SNEGSKA (reference sequence). This CDR3 has 14 residues. CDR3 protein: CSADRRATNEKLFF. CDR3 coding DNA: TGCAGTGCCGACAGGCGAGCAACTAATGAAAAACTGTTTTTT.

The chain is built from TRBV7-2 and TRBJ2-1; D is unclear. The germline V and J ends were trimmed by 0 bases and 6 bases, with 6 bases remaining between them. In germline, CDR1 is SGHTA, CDR2 FQGNSA. The CDR3 has 13 residues. CDR3 region: CASSLAYLNEQFF. Here the CDR3 DNA reads TGTGCCAGCAGCTTAGCCTATCTCAATGAGCAGTTCTTC.

The chain's CDR3 is CSVTTGVYGYTF. DNA of the CDR3: TGCAGCGTAACGACAGGGGTGTATGGCTACACCTTC. The V call is TRBV29-1, the J call TRBJ1-2; 8 bases map to TRBD1. The CDR3 covers 12 residues. The ends lost 6 bases at V and 5 bases at J; junction bases unmatched: 5. CDR1 and CDR2 from the germline V gene are SQVTM and ANQGSEA.

This chain uses TRBV6-2 or TRBV6-3 with TRBJ2-3, with 10 bases lining up with TRBD2. V dropped 5 bases and J dropped 3; count of bases not matched to a gene: 5. The length of the CDR3 is 15 residues. The V gene's germline CDR1 is MNHEY and CDR2 SVGEGT. CDR3 DNA sequence: TGTGCCAGCAGTCCTCAGGGACTAGCGACAGATACGCAGTATTTT. The encoded protein is CASSPQGLATDTQYF.

The chain joins TRBV20-1 to TRBJ2-3; weak D call: TRBD1 (6 bases). Germline loops: CDR1 DFQATT, CDR2 SNEGSKA (reference sequence). The V end lost 2 bases, the J end lost 6 bases, and 18 bases lay between the germline ends. The length of the CDR3 is 15 residues. CDR3 coding DNA: TGCAGTGCTAGATCCCTAATACAGGGAGCGGATACGCAGTATTTT. As protein: CSARSLIQGADTQYF.

The chain links TRBV2 to TRBJ2-2, with D unresolved. The V end was cut by 6 bases, the J end by 1 base, with 9 bases between. The CDR3 contains 14 residues. CDR1 SNHLY and CDR2 FYNNEI come from the germline V gene. CDR3 region: CASRNFVNTGELFF. The CDR3, as DNA: TGTGCCAGCAGGAATTTCGTGAACACCGGGGAGCTGTTTTTT.

This sequence joins TRBV28 and TRBJ2-7, with 9 bases lining up with TRBD1. V shed 7 bases and J 2 bases; nucleotides not matched to a gene: 6. The CDR3 covers 14 residues. Per germline, CDR1 MDHEN and CDR2 SYDVKM. CDR3 loop: CASTVTGGTYEQYF. CDR3 sequence (DNA): TGTGCCAGCACCGTGACAGGGGGAACCTACGAGCAGTACTTC.

In DNA form, the CDR3 reads TGTGCCAGCAGCTTGGAAGCAGATACGCAGTATTTT. Translation: CASSLEADTQYF. The V and J genes are TRBV5-4 and TRBJ2-3, with D uncertain. Per germline, CDR1 SGHNT and CDR2 YYREEE (reference sequence). V was cut by 0 bases and J by 4 bases, with 3 bases left in between. The CDR3 is 12 residues long. Complete variable domain (other parts from reference TRBV5-4 and TRBJ2-3): ETGVTQSPTHLIKTRGQQVTLRCSSQSGHNTVSWYQQALGQGPQFIFQYYREEENGRGNFPPRFSGLQFPNYSSELNVNALELDDSALYLCASSLEADTQYFGPGTRLTVL.

V usage is TRBV6-2 or TRBV6-3 and J usage is TRBJ1-5; D is unclear. The CDR3 loop spans 12 amino acids. Trimming took off 2 bases at V and 6 bases at J, with 5 bases between the two ends. Germline CDR1 MNHEY, CDR2 SVGEGT. DNA for the CDR3: TGTGCCAGCAGTTACGCTCGTCAGCCCCAGCATTTT. Translating it yields CASSYARQPQHF.

The chain links TRBV20-1 to TRBJ2-1; D gene unclear. CDR1 and CDR2 from the germline V gene are DFQATT and SNEGSKA (reference sequence). This CDR3 contains 12 residues. V lost 3 bases and J lost 5, with 8 bases in between. The CDR3 DNA follows: TGCAGTGCTAGGGTGAACGACAATGAGCAGTTCTTC. Translation gives CSARVNDNEQFF.

The rearrangement links TRBV6-5 to TRBJ1-2, with 7 positions matching TRBD1. The V gene's germline CDR1 is MNHEY and CDR2 SVGAGI. The junction had 4 bases not matched to a gene; V was cut back by 6 bases and J by 0 bases. The CDR3 has 14 amino acids. The CDR3 here is CASRRTGANYGYTF. In nucleotides, the CDR3 is TGTGCCAGCAGAAGGACAGGAGCTAACTATGGCTACACCTTC.

As DNA, the CDR3 is TGCAGCGTTGTGGTGCCGGGCAGGGGCCCTGGAAACACCATATATTTT. Protein product: CSVVVPGRGPGNTIYF. The V and J genes are TRBV29-1 and TRBJ1-3; the D gene is possibly TRBD1 (6 bases). Germline V gives CDR1 SQVTM, CDR2 ANQGSEA. CDR3 length equals 16 residues. Trimming left V 4 bases short and J 2 bases short, with 18 bases between.

The chain combines TRBV4-3 with TRBJ2-3; 11 bases align to TRBD2. Germline loops: CDR1 LGHNA, CDR2 YSLEER. The V and J ends lost 5 bases and 3 bases, in that order; junction bases with no gene match: 4. The CDR3 has 15 amino acids. The CDR3 bases are TGCGCCAGCAGCATAGCGGGGGGGCGTACAGATACGCAGTATTTT. This gives the protein CASSIAGGRTDTQYF.

V usage is TRBV5-1 and J usage is TRBJ2-5; D is unclear. V lost 2 bases, J lost 5 bases, and 10 bases lay in between. This CDR3 is built from 13 residues. Looked up from germline, CDR1 is SGHRS and CDR2 is YFSETQ. The CDR3 DNA reads as TGCGCCAGCAGCTTTGAACAGAGGGAGACCCAGTACTTC. This sequence encodes CASSFEQRETQYF.

V gene TRBV20-1 combines with J gene TRBJ2-1; perhaps TRBD1 as D (6 bases). This CDR3 has 13 amino acids. Between the trimmed V and J ends, which lost 4 bases and 4 bases, there was a span of 11 bases. CDR1 and CDR2 from the germline V gene are DFQATT and SNEGSKA (reference sequence). The CDR3 DNA reads as TGCAGTGCTAACAGGGAAATATACAATGAGCAGTTCTTC. Residues: CSANREIYNEQFF.

CDR3 nucleotide sequence: TGCAGTGCCTCTCCAAACAGGGGGCACACTGAAGCTTTCTTT. Translation gives CSASPNRGHTEAFF. The genes are TRBV20-1 and TRBJ1-1, with TRBD1 matching over 9 bases. Losses at the gene ends were 6 bases for V and 3 bases for J; bases not matched to a gene: 8. The germline CDR1 and CDR2 sequences are DFQATT and SNEGSKA (reference sequence). This CDR3 is built from 14 residues.

The chain is built from TRBV19 and TRBJ1-1, with D maybe TRBD1 (5 bases). CDR1 is LNHDA, CDR2 SQIVND, per germline (reference sequence). The CDR3 sequence is 15 residues long. Trimming removed 0 bases at V and 4 bases at J, with 12 bases between. In DNA, the CDR3 is TGTGCCAGTAGTATAGATCGGGGCCGCGGCACTGAAGCTTTCTTT. It encodes CASSIDRGRGTEAFF.